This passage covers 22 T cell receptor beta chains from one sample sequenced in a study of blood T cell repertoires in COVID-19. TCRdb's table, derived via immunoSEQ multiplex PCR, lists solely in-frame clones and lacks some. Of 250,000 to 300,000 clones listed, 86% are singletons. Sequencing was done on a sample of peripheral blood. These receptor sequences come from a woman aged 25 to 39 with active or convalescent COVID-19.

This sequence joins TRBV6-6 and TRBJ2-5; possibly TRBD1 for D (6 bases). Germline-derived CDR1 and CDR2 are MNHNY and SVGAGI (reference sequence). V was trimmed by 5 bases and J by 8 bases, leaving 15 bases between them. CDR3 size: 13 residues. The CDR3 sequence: CASSRTTGETQYF. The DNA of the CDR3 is TGTGCCAGCAGTAGGACGACAGGCGAAACCCAGTACTTC.

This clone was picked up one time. The CDR3 sequence is CAWSVPQGAGASSGANVLTF. The CDR3 nucleotides are TGTGCCTGGAGTGTCCCCCAAGGGGCAGGGGCATCCTCTGGGGCCAACGTCCTGACTTTC. The chain joins TRBV30 to TRBJ2-6; D is possibly TRBD1 (6 bases). The CDR3 consists of 20 residues. Trimming pared 0 bases from V and 0 bases from J, leaving 21 bases between. Germline CDR1 reads GTSNPN; CDR2 reads SVGIG (reference sequence). The whole variable domain, remainder taken from reference TRBV30 and TRBJ2-6, is SQTIHQWPATLVQPVGSPLSLECTVEGTSNPNLYWYRQAAGRGLQLLFYSVGIGQISSEVPQNLSASRPQDRQFILSSKKLLLSDSGFYLCAWSVPQGAGASSGANVLTFGAGSRLTVL.

The CDR3 bases are TGTGCCAGCAGCTTATTTATTGGGACAGGGACATCCTACACCTTC. Its protein is CASSLFIGTGTSYTF. V gene TRBV7-8 combines with J gene TRBJ1-2; 9 nucleotides match TRBD1. V trimming: 2 bases; J trimming: 10 bases; junction bases outside the gene matches: 11. The CDR3 has 15 amino acids. The germline CDR1 and CDR2 sequences are SGHVS and FQNEAQ. Based on the CDR3 plus reference TRBV7-8 and TRBJ1-2, the full variable domain is GAGVSQSPRYKVAKRGQDVALRCDPISGHVSLFWYQQALGQGPEFLTYFQNEAQLDKSGLPSDRFFAERPEGSVSTLKIQRTQQEDSAVYLCASSLFIGTGTSYTFGSGTRLTVV.

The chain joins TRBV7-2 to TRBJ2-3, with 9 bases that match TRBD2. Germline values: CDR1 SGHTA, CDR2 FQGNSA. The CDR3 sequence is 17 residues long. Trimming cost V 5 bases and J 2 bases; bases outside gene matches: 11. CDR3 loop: CASSARGGPGVTDTQYF. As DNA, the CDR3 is TGTGCCAGCAGCGCGCGGGGGGGGCCGGGCGTCACAGATACGCAGTATTTT.

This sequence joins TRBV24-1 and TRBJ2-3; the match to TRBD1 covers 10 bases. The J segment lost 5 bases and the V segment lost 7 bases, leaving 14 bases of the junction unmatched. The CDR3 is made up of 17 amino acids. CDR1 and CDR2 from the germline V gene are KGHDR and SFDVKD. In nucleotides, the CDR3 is TGTGCCACCAGACCCGCCGAAAGACAGGGGGCGGGAGATACGCAGTATTTT. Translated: CATRPAERQGAGDTQYF.

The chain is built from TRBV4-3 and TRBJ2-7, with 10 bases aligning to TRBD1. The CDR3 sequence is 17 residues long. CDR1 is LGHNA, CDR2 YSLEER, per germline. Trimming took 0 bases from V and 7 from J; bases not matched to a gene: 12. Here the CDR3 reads CASSQDSPGQGIHEQYF. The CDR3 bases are TGCGCCAGCAGCCAAGACTCACCGGGACAGGGGATTCATGAGCAGTACTTC.

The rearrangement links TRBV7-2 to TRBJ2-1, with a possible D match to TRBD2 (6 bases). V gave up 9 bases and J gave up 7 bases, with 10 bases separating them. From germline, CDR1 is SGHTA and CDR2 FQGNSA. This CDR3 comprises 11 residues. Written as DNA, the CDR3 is TGTGCCAGTGGGACTGTTAATGAGCAGTTCTTC. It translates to CASGTVNEQFF. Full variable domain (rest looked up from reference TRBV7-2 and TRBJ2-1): GAGVSQSPSNKVTEKGKDVELRCDPISGHTALYWYRQSLGQGLEFLIYFQGNSAPDKSGLPSDRFSAERTGGSVSTLTIQRTQQEDSAVYLCASGTVNEQFFGPGTRLTVL.

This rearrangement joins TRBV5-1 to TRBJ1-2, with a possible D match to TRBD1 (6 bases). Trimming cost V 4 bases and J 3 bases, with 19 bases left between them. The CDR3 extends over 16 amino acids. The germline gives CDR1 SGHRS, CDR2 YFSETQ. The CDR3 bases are TGCGCCAGCAGCCTGGAGCGGGGGGCGCGGCACTATGGCTACACCTTC. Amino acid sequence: CASSLERGARHYGYTF.

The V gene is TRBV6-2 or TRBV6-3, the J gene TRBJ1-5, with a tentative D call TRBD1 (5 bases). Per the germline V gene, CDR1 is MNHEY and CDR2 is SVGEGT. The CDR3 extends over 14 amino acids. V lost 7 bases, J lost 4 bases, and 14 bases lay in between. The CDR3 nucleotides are TGTGCCAGCACCCCGACAGTGGGTAATCAGCCCCAGCATTTT. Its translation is CASTPTVGNQPQHF.

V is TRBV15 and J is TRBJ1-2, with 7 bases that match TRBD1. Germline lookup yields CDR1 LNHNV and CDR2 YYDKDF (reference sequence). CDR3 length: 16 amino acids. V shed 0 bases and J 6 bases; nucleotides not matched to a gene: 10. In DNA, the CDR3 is TGTGCCACCAGCAGAGATGGTGGTAGCAGGGGGAATGGCTACACCTTC. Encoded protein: CATSRDGGSRGNGYTF. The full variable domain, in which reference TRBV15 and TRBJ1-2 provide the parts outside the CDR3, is DAMVIQNPRYQVTQFGKPVTLSCSQTLNHNVMYWYQQKSSQAPKLLFHYYDKDFNNEADTPDNFQSRRPNTSFCFLDIRSPGLGDTAMYLCATSRDGGSRGNGYTFGSGTRLTVV.

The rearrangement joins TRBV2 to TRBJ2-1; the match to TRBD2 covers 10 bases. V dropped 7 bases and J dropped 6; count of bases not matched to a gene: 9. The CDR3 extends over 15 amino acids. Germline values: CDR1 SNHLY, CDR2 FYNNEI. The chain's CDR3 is CASIPSGGAGNEQFF. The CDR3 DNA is TGTGCCAGCATACCGAGCGGGGGGGCCGGCAATGAGCAGTTCTTC.

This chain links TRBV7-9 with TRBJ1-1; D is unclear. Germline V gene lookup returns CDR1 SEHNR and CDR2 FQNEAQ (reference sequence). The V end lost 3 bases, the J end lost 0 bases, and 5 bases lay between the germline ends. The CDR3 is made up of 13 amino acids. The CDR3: CASSLVVNTEAFF. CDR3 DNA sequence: TGTGCCAGCAGCTTGGTAGTGAACACTGAAGCTTTCTTT.

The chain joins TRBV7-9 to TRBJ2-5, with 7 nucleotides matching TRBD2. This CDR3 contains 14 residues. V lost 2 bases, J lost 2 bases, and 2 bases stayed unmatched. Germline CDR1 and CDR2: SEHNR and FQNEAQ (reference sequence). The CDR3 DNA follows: TGTGCCAGCAGCTTAAGCGGGGTGCAAGAGACCCAGTACTTC. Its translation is CASSLSGVQETQYF.

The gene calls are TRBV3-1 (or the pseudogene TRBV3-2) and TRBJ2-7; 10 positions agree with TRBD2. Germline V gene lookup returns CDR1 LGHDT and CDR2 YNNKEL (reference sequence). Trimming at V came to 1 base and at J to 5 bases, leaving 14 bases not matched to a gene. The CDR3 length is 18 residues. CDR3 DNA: TGTGCCAGCAGCCAAGGTACGAGGCGAGCGGGGGGGCCCGACGAGCAGTACTTC. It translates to CASSQGTRRAGGPDEQYF.

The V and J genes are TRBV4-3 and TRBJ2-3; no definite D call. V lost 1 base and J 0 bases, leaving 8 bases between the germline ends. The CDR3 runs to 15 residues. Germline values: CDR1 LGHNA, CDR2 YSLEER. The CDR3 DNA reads TGCGCCAGCAGCCAAGGAACTCATAGCACAGATACGCAGTATTTT. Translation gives CASSQGTHSTDTQYF.

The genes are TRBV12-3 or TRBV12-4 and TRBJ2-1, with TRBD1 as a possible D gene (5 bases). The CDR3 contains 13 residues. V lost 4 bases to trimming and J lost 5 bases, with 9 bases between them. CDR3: CASSSQVHNEQFF. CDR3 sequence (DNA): TGTGCCAGCAGTTCACAGGTGCACAATGAGCAGTTCTTC.

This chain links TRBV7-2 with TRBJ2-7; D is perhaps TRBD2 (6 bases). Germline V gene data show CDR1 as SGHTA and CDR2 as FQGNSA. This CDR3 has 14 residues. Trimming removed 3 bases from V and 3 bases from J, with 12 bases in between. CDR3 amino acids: CASSLSGRVYEQYF. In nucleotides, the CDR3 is TGTGCCAGCAGCTTGAGCGGGCGAGTCTACGAGCAGTACTTC. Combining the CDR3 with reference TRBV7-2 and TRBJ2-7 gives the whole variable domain GAGVSQSPSNKVTEKGKDVELRCDPISGHTALYWYRQSLGQGLEFLIYFQGNSAPDKSGLPSDRFSAERTGGSVSTLTIQRTQQEDSAVYLCASSLSGRVYEQYFGPGTRLTVT.

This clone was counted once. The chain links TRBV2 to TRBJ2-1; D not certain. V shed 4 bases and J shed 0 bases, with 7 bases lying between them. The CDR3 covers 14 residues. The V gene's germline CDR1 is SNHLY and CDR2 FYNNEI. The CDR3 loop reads CASSVSSSYNEQFF. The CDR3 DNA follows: TGTGCCAGCAGTGTCTCCAGCTCCTACAATGAGCAGTTCTTC.

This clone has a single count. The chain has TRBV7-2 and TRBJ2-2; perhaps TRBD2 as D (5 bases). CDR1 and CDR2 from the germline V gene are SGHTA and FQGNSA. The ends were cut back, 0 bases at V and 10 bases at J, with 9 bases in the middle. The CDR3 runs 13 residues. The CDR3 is CASSLARREELFF. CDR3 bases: TGTGCCAGCAGCTTAGCCCGACGGGAGGAGCTGTTTTTT.

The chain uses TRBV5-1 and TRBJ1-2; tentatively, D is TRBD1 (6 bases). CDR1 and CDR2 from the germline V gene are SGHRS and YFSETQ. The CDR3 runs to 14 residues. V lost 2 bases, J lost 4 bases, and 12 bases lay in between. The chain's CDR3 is CASSFTGSAYGYTF. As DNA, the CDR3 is TGCGCCAGCAGCTTCACAGGGTCGGCCTATGGCTACACCTTC.

CDR3 bases: TGTGCCACCCTAGCGGGGGGTCCCTACGAGCAGTACTTC. This encodes CATLAGGPYEQYF. The V and J genes are TRBV21-1 and TRBJ2-7; the table's D call of TRBD2 was not tested on the DNA. TRBV21-1 is shown as a pseudogene. This CDR3 is built from 13 residues.

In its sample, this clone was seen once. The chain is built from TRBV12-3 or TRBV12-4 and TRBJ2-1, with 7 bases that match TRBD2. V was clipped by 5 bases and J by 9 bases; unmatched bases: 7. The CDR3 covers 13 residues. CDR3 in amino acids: CASSHKGEGEQFF. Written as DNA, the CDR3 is TGTGCCAGCAGTCATAAAGGGGAGGGTGAGCAGTTCTTC.